This T cell receptor (beta chain) stems from a study of blood T cell repertoires in COVID-19. About the study: Acute-phase and convalescent COVID-19 samples originated in the United States, Italy and Spain. T cells, B-cell-depleted T cells, or PBMCs provided the cDNA or gDNA that served as material.

CDR1 and CDR2 from the germline V gene are SGHRS and YFSETQ. V lost 4 bases, J lost 6 bases, and 21 bases lay in between. CDR3 length equals 16 residues. Original handling: Cell counts per sample came from amplifying reference gene primers. The assay was immunoSEQ multiplex PCR, and TCRdb's table has in-frame clones only and misses some. The D gene and trimming were derived from the DNA, and the V and J assignments and clone size from that table. The table lists roughly 250,000 clones, about 90% of them singletons. The chain has TRBV5-1 and TRBJ2-3, with D possibly TRBD1 on 5 matching bases. Sequencing used peripheral blood. The TCR comes from a man aged 55 to 70 who had recovered from COVID-19. In nucleotides, the CDR3 is TGCGCCAGCAGCGCTGGGGCGTTTCGTACGCGGGATACGCAGTATTTT. This translates into CASSAGAFRTRDTQYF.